These 23 T cell receptor beta chains share one sample of origin, sequenced in a study of blood T cell repertoires in COVID-19 (dated by TCRdb to the early 2020s). The method was the immunoSEQ multiplex PCR assay. The table was pulled from immuneACCESS by TCRdb, which kept in-frame rearrangements only. Such tables lose some clones; where checked, under half of the loss comes from unresolved V genes, and the rest has no known cause. The sample data list 100,000 to 150,000 clones, and approximately 81% of these were observed just once. The leading ten clones occupy 1.4% of the sample. Sequencing was carried out using peripheral blood. The source of these receptors is a man between 60 and 75 years old with acute or convalescent COVID-19.

This chain links TRBV30 with TRBJ1-1; D may be TRBD1 (5 bases). Germline V gene lookup returns CDR1 GTSNPN and CDR2 SVGIG (reference sequence). The length of the CDR3 is 11 residues. V lost 0 bases, J lost 12 bases, and 11 bases lay in between. Here the CDR3 DNA reads TGTGCCTGGAGTGTACTTCGGGGGACTTTCTTT. It yields the protein CAWSVLRGTFF.

V and J are TRBV20-1 and TRBJ2-3; a possible D gene is TRBD2 (5 bases). Per germline, CDR1 DFQATT and CDR2 SNEGSKA (reference sequence). This CDR3 has 16 amino acids. V shed 3 bases and J shed 2 bases, with 18 bases lying between them. The CDR3 here is CSASRHSDGDTDTQYF. The CDR3 DNA reads as TGCAGTGCTAGTCGCCATAGCGATGGTGACACAGATACGCAGTATTTT.

This clone has only one observation. The gene calls are TRBV4-2 and TRBJ1-5; D gene ambiguous. The CDR3 has 15 residues. V was shortened by 5 bases and J by 0 bases, with 11 bases between the two germline ends. The V gene's germline CDR1 is LGHNA and CDR2 YNFKEQ. The CDR3 loop reads CASSYERSSNQPQHF. The CDR3 DNA reads as TGTGCCAGCAGCTATGAAAGGAGTAGCAATCAGCCCCAGCATTTT.

The chain couples TRBV30 to TRBJ2-5, with a tentative D call TRBD2 (5 bases). With 4 bases removed from V and 0 bases from J, the gap between germline ends came to 15 bases. The length of the CDR3 is 15 residues. Per the germline V gene, CDR1 is GTSNPN and CDR2 is SVGIG (reference sequence). This CDR3 is CAWMGVTGYQETQYF. Written as DNA, the CDR3 is TGTGCCTGGATGGGAGTCACTGGATACCAAGAGACCCAGTACTTC.

This clone was observed a few times. V usage is TRBV20-1 and J usage is TRBJ2-7; TRBD1 matches at 7 bases. CDR1 is DFQATT, CDR2 SNEGSKA, per germline (reference sequence). Trimming took 3 bases from V and 6 from J; bases not matched to a gene: 8. CDR3 size: 13 residues. The DNA of the CDR3 is TGCAGTGCTAGTTACAGGGGATCGGGCGAGCAGTACTTC. Protein sequence: CSASYRGSGEQYF.

This chain joins TRBV5-1 and TRBJ2-7, with TRBD2 matching 11 bases. J gave up 0 bases and V 3 bases, and 5 bases lay outside the gene matches. This CDR3 is built from 16 residues. Germline V gives CDR1 SGHRS, CDR2 YFSETQ. The CDR3 bases are TGCGCCAGCAGCTCTCGACTAGCGGGACTCTCCTACGAGCAGTACTTC. This encodes CASSSRLAGLSYEQYF.

The chain couples TRBV6-5 to TRBJ2-2, with D tentatively TRBD2 (5 bases). V dropped 6 bases and J dropped 1 base, with 6 bases sitting between them. CDR1 is MNHEY and CDR2 is SVGAGI in the germline V gene. This CDR3 has 13 amino acids. The CDR3 reads CASSRGNTGELFF. The CDR3 coding sequence is TGTGCCAGCAGCCGGGGGAACACCGGGGAGCTGTTTTTT.

The chain links TRBV18 to TRBJ1-4, with 9 bases matching TRBD1. This CDR3 has 17 amino acids. Germline CDR1 is KGHSH and CDR2 is LQKENI. The J segment lost 2 bases and the V segment lost 2 bases, leaving 6 bases of the junction unmatched. CDR3 region: CASSPSYGQGTNEKLFF. Written as DNA, the CDR3 is TGTGCCAGCTCACCATCATACGGACAGGGGACTAATGAAAAACTGTTTTTT.

The chain recombines TRBV2 with TRBJ1-5; TRBD1 matches at 8 bases. Germline V gene data show CDR1 as SNHLY and CDR2 as FYNNEI. This CDR3 has 14 amino acids. Trimming cost V 6 bases and J 1 base; bases outside gene matches: 2. The DNA for the CDR3 is TGTGCCAGCAGCGGGGACAGGAGCAATCAGCCCCAGCATTTT. Amino acids: CASSGDRSNQPQHF.

This rearrangement joins TRBV4-1 to TRBJ2-1, with 11 bases that match TRBD2. There are 16 residues in the CDR3. The ends lost 2 bases at V and 3 bases at J; junction bases unmatched: 3. The germline V gene has CDR1 MGHRA and CDR2 YSYEKL. CDR3 nucleotides: TGCGCCAGCAGCCAACTGGGACTAGCGGACTACAATGAGCAGTTCTTC. This sequence encodes CASSQLGLADYNEQFF.

This chain connects TRBV5-1 to TRBJ1-2; D not certain. The CDR3 is made up of 13 amino acids. Germline V gives CDR1 SGHRS, CDR2 YFSETQ. Trimming removed 6 bases from V and 0 bases from J, with 9 bases in between. Here the CDR3 DNA reads TGCGCCAGCACTATCGGAGCTAACTATGGCTACACCTTC. Translation gives CASTIGANYGYTF.

The chain has TRBV5-1 and TRBJ2-1, with D maybe TRBD1 (5 bases). Germline loops: CDR1 SGHRS, CDR2 YFSETQ. The CDR3 consists of 14 residues. V gave up 6 bases and J gave up 6 bases, with 16 bases separating them. The CDR3 nucleotides are TGCGCCAGCAACGAAGGGGTTGCCCCCAATGAGCAGTTCTTC. This encodes CASNEGVAPNEQFF.

Only one count was recorded for this clone. This rearrangement joins TRBV28 to TRBJ2-7; TRBD2 matches at 10 bases. The germline CDR1 and CDR2 sequences are MDHEN and SYDVKM. The V segment lost 6 bases and the J segment 5 bases; nucleotides outside the gene matches: 10. CDR3 length: 15 amino acids. The chain's CDR3 is CASRTKAGGQDEQYF. Here the CDR3 DNA reads TGTGCCAGCAGGACTAAAGCGGGGGGGCAAGACGAGCAGTACTTC.

The J gene is TRBJ2-1, the V gene TRBV5-4, with D hard to call. This CDR3 comprises 11 residues. Between the trimmed V and J ends, which lost 0 bases and 8 bases, there was a span of 3 bases. CDR1 and CDR2 from the germline V gene are SGHNT and YYREEE (reference sequence). CDR3 in amino acids: CASSLVDEQFF. As DNA, the CDR3 is TGTGCCAGCAGCTTGGTAGATGAGCAGTTCTTC.

V usage is TRBV6-2 or TRBV6-3 and J usage is TRBJ1-1; TRBD1 matches at 9 bases. Germline CDR1 is MNHEY and CDR2 is SVGEGT. The CDR3 sequence is 17 residues long. V lost 4 bases to trimming and J lost 0 bases; unmatched junction nucleotides: 9. The CDR3 DNA is TGTGCCAGCAGTTCACGGGACAGGGTCGTCATGAACACTGAAGCTTTCTTT. This sequence encodes CASSSRDRVVMNTEAFF.

The rearrangement links TRBV6-5 to TRBJ2-5; 7 positions match TRBD1. CDR3 length: 14 amino acids. Trimming took 5 bases from V and 5 from J; bases not matched to a gene: 8. Germline CDR1 MNHEY, CDR2 SVGAGI. The CDR3 here is CASSPRGGWETQYF. DNA for the CDR3: TGTGCCAGCAGTCCTCGAGGGGGCTGGGAGACCCAGTACTTC.

V usage is TRBV11-3 and J usage is TRBJ2-5; the D gene is possibly TRBD1 (6 bases). The CDR3 runs 15 residues. Germline assignment: CDR1 SGHNT and CDR2 YENEEA. V was shortened by 1 base and J by 1 base, with 10 bases between the two germline ends. CDR3 nucleotides: TGTGCCAGCAGCTTAGGACAGGCGACCCAAGAGACCCAGTACTTC. Its protein product is CASSLGQATQETQYF. The variable domain in full, completed from reference TRBV11-3 and TRBJ2-5, reads EAGVVQSPRYKIIEKKQPVAFWCNPISGHNTLYWYLQNLGQGPELLIRYENEEAVDDSQLPKDRFSAERLKGVDSTLKIQPAELGDSAVYLCASSLGQATQETQYFGPGTRLLVL.

The CDR3 DNA sequence: TGTGCCAGCACCCTAGAAGGGGCCAGGCTTAATGAAAAACTGTTTTTT. Translating gives CASTLEGARLNEKLFF. The V gene is TRBV25-1, the J gene TRBJ1-4, with TRBD1 as a possible D gene (5 bases). The V end was cut by 7 bases, the J end by 4 bases, with 19 bases between. CDR3 length: 16 amino acids. Germline values: CDR1 MGHDK, CDR2 SYGVNS.

The chain combines TRBV19 with TRBJ1-6, with no clear D. The V end was cut by 6 bases, the J end by 7 bases, with 4 bases between. Germline V gene lookup returns CDR1 LNHDA and CDR2 SQIVND (reference sequence). CDR3 length equals 11 residues. CDR3: CASRGNSPLHF. DNA of the CDR3: TGTGCCAGTAGGGGCAATTCACCCCTCCACTTT.

Here the CDR3 reads CASSPLTSGNTGELFF. In nucleotides, the CDR3 is TGCGCCAGCAGCCCGCTGACTAGCGGGAACACCGGGGAGCTGTTTTTT. The V and J genes are TRBV5-1 and TRBJ2-2; 9 bases agree with TRBD2. Losses at the gene ends were 4 bases for V and 1 base for J; bases not matched to a gene: 5. CDR1 is SGHRS and CDR2 is YFSETQ in the germline V gene. CDR3 length equals 16 residues. Using reference TRBV5-1 and TRBJ2-2 for the parts outside the CDR3, the full variable domain is KAGVTQTPRYLIKTRGQQVTLSCSPISGHRSVSWYQQTPGQGLQFLFEYFSETQRNKGNFPGRFSGRQFSNSRSEMNVSTLELGDSALYLCASSPLTSGNTGELFFGEGSRLTVL.

The DNA for the CDR3 is TGCAGCGTTGGTCTGGGAGGTGGGACCATGAACACTGAAGCTTTCTTT. It yields the protein CSVGLGGGTMNTEAFF. This chain joins TRBV29-1 and TRBJ1-1; possibly TRBD1 for D (5 bases). The V gene lost 4 bases and the J gene lost 0 bases, with 18 bases spanning the gap. The length of the CDR3 is 16 residues. CDR1 and CDR2 (germline): SQVTM, ANQGSEA.

The CDR3: CATSRLGQDYSNQPQHF. DNA of the CDR3: TGTGCCACCAGCAGACTGGGACAGGATTATAGCAATCAGCCCCAGCATTTT. The chain combines TRBV15 with TRBJ1-5; 8 bases line up with TRBD1. The CDR3 covers 17 residues. J was trimmed by 0 bases and V by 2 bases; bases with no gene match: 6. Germline V lookup: CDR1 LNHNV, CDR2 YYDKDF (reference sequence).

The chain joins TRBV9 to TRBJ1-5, with D possibly being TRBD1 (5 bases). Trimming stripped 4 bases from V and 0 bases from J, with 11 bases between. Looked up from germline, CDR1 is SGDLS and CDR2 is YYNGEE. The CDR3 covers 15 residues. In nucleotides, the CDR3 is TGTGCCAGCAGCCGAGACAGCTATAGCAATCAGCCCCAGCATTTT. This codes for CASSRDSYSNQPQHF.